The 18 T cell receptor beta chains listed next were all sequenced from one sample in a study of T cells in Graves' hyperthyroidism and ophthalmopathy. Amplified TCR beta CDR3 regions came from RNA transcripts. HTBI primers were the set used in a first-round RT-PCR of the TCR CDR3. Via MiXCR, TCRdb re-called the multiplex PCR reads, giving one row per CDR3 protein. The table records about 610,000 distinct CDR3 sequences, about 14% of them present only once. The sequencing input was blood. The receptors originated from a woman aged 40 to 49 with Graves' ophthalmopathy.

This clonotype was counted at least ten times. This chain joins TRBV5-1 and TRBJ1-2; D call uncertain. Looked up from germline, CDR1 is SGHRS and CDR2 is YFSETQ. Trimming stripped 4 bases from V and 4 bases from J, with 8 bases between. The CDR3 extends over 12 amino acids. Here the CDR3 reads CASSQDRYGYTF. DNA of the CDR3: TGCGCCAGCAGCCAGGACCGCTATGGCTACACCTTC.

This clonotype has a count of ten or more. This chain connects TRBV6-4 to TRBJ2-7; D possibly corresponds to TRBD2 (5 bases). The CDR3 has 17 amino acids. Germline loops: CDR1 MRHNA, CDR2 SNTAGT. Trimming removed 7 bases from V and 4 bases from J, with 26 bases in between. CDR3 coding DNA: TGTGCCAGCACCCGAATCGGGATTGGGGATGCGACATACGAGCAGTACTTC. It is translated as CASTRIGIGDATYEQYF.

This clonotype was picked up many times. This sequence joins TRBV7-9 and TRBJ2-7; 8 bases map to TRBD2. CDR3 length: 11 amino acids. Germline V gene data show CDR1 as SEHNR and CDR2 as FQNEAQ (reference sequence). Trimming cost V 10 bases and J 7 bases; bases outside gene matches: 6. The CDR3 is CATEAGVEQYF. CDR3 coding DNA: TGTGCCACCGAAGCGGGAGTGGAGCAGTACTTC.

This clonotype has just a few counts. The V gene is TRBV5-1, the J gene TRBJ1-5, with D possibly TRBD1 on 5 matching bases. CDR3 length: 14 residues. V gave up 2 bases and J gave up 4 bases, with 10 bases separating them. Germline V CDR1 and CDR2: SGHRS, YFSETQ. CDR3 sequence: CASSLEGDNQPQHF. The CDR3 DNA follows: TGCGCCAGCAGCTTAGAAGGGGATAATCAGCCCCAGCATTTT.

This clonotype was picked up many times. This chain connects TRBV12-3 or TRBV12-4 to TRBJ1-6; unclear D gene. The length of the CDR3 is 14 residues. Trimming left V 3 bases short and J 9 bases short, with 12 bases between. The CDR3 loop is CASSLEQRPSPLHF. For the CDR3, the DNA is TGTGCCAGCAGTTTGGAACAGCGACCTTCACCCCTCCACTTT.

This clonotype was picked up many times. The CDR3 nucleotides are TGCAGTGCTTATACAGAAGAGTTGAATCAGCCCCAGCATTTT. Encoded protein: CSAYTEELNQPQHF. The chain recombines TRBV20-1 with TRBJ1-5; no firm D call. The V gene's germline CDR1 is DFQATT and CDR2 SNEGSKA (reference sequence). V was shortened by 5 bases and J by 4 bases, with 15 bases between the two germline ends. The CDR3 spans 14 residues.

Here the CDR3 DNA reads TGTGCCTGGACCCTCCTAGCGGGAAAGGCCGGGGAGCTGTTTTTT. Its translation is CAWTLLAGKAGELFF. The chain has TRBV30 and TRBJ2-2, with 9 bases lining up with TRBD2. J was trimmed by 6 bases and V by 4 bases; bases with no gene match: 9. The CDR3 length is 15 residues. The V gene's germline CDR1 is GTSNPN and CDR2 SVGIG (reference sequence).

The chain has TRBV6-1 and TRBJ2-5; D call uncertain. Germline V gene lookup returns CDR1 MNHNS and CDR2 SASEGT. The CDR3 is 14 amino acids. Trimming took 6 bases from V and 2 from J, leaving 13 bases between them. Here the CDR3 DNA reads TGTGCCAGCAGCCAGGCTATCCTTCAAGAGACCCAGTACTTC. This codes for CASSQAILQETQYF.

This clonotype was recorded at least ten times. The V and J genes are TRBV6-2 or TRBV6-3 and TRBJ2-2; possible D gene TRBD1, 6 bases. The V end was cut by 2 bases, the J end by 0 bases, with 16 bases between. This CDR3 has 18 amino acids. CDR1 MNHEY and CDR2 SVGEGT come from the germline V gene. This CDR3 is CASSYLIAGAANTGELFF. DNA for the CDR3: TGTGCCAGCAGTTACCTTATCGCAGGGGCGGCGAACACCGGGGAGCTGTTTTTT.

As concerns this clonotype: One base away lies a much larger clone, so this may be a sequencing read error. The V and J genes are TRBV30 and TRBJ2-5; D uncertain. This CDR3 spans 13 amino acids. Germline V CDR1 and CDR2: GTSNPN, SVGIG (reference sequence). CDR3 in DNA: TGTGCCTGGAGCCCCTGGGGTGGTAAGACCCAGCACTTC. It encodes CAWSPWGGKTQHF.

This clonotype came up many times. This chain connects TRBV28 to TRBJ2-7; 7 nucleotides align to TRBD2. Trimming removed 7 bases from V and 1 base from J; junction bases left unmatched: 10. In germline, CDR1 is MDHEN, CDR2 SYDVKM. This CDR3 spans 15 amino acids. The CDR3 here is CASTEGREASYEQYF. The CDR3 bases are TGTGCCAGCACGGAAGGTCGGGAGGCGTCCTACGAGCAGTACTTC.

This chain uses TRBV27 with TRBJ2-2; 8 bases match TRBD1. Germline V gives CDR1 MNHEY, CDR2 SMNVEV (reference sequence). CDR3 size: 16 residues. With 4 bases clipped from V and 4 bases from J, the junction kept 8 bases outside the gene matches. CDR3 sequence reads: CASSSTGDRPTGELFF. The CDR3, as DNA: TGTGCCAGCAGTTCAACCGGGGACAGGCCCACCGGGGAGCTGTTTTTT.

This clonotype has a count of ten or more. V gene TRBV7-9 combines with J gene TRBJ2-5; 9 positions match TRBD1. V dropped 4 bases and J dropped 1; count of bases not matched to a gene: 4. This CDR3 spans 15 amino acids. Germline CDR1 reads SEHNR; CDR2 reads FQNEAQ (reference sequence). CDR3 nucleotides: TGTGCCAGCAGCTCGGACAGGGGTGGCCAAGAGACCCAGTACTTC. This gives the protein CASSSDRGGQETQYF.

The sample holds many counts of this clonotype. This chain uses TRBV12-3 or TRBV12-4 with TRBJ2-5; a possible D gene is TRBD1 (6 bases). Trimming left V 4 bases short and J 3 bases short, with 18 bases between. This CDR3 region has 16 residues. Written as DNA, the CDR3 is TGTGCCAGCAGTTCGACCCCCCCGGCAGGGGAAGAGACCCAGTACTTC. Its translation: CASSSTPPAGEETQYF.

This clonotype has at least ten counts. This chain joins TRBV7-8 and TRBJ2-7, with a weak D call TRBD1 (6 bases). Germline V lookup: CDR1 SGHVS, CDR2 FQNEAQ. The CDR3 sequence is 18 residues long. V dropped 8 bases and J dropped 2 bases, with 28 bases sitting between them. The CDR3 DNA reads as TGTGCCAGCGGGAAAGAGGGCTCCACAGGGTGGATGGCCTACGAGCAGTACTTC. The encoded protein is CASGKEGSTGWMAYEQYF.

This clonotype has only a few counts. The genes are TRBV2 and TRBJ2-7; TRBD2 agrees at 9 bases. This CDR3 is built from 15 residues. Trimming took 2 bases from V and 0 from J; bases not matched to a gene: 2. Germline assignment: CDR1 SNHLY and CDR2 FYNNEI. In nucleotides, the CDR3 is TGTGCCAGCAGTGAATATAGCGGGGGCTCCTACGAGCAGTACTTC. Protein product: CASSEYSGGSYEQYF.

The sample holds many counts of this clonotype. The rearrangement links TRBV20-1 to TRBJ2-6, with D perhaps matching TRBD1 (5 bases). The CDR3 has 14 residues. V was trimmed by 5 bases and J by 0 bases, leaving 8 bases between them. Germline V CDR1 and CDR2: DFQATT, SNEGSKA (reference sequence). The CDR3 DNA follows: TGCAGTGCTCTAGACAGCTCTGGGGCCAACGTCCTGACTTTC. This encodes CSALDSSGANVLTF.

The chain joins TRBV7-2 to TRBJ1-2; D remains unclear. Germline values: CDR1 SGHTA, CDR2 FQGNSA. The CDR3 has 14 residues. V was cut by 5 bases and J by 4 bases, with 14 bases left in between. The CDR3 sequence: CASSPNPGSYGYTF. CDR3 coding DNA: TGTGCCAGCAGCCCTAACCCTGGGAGCTATGGCTACACCTTC.